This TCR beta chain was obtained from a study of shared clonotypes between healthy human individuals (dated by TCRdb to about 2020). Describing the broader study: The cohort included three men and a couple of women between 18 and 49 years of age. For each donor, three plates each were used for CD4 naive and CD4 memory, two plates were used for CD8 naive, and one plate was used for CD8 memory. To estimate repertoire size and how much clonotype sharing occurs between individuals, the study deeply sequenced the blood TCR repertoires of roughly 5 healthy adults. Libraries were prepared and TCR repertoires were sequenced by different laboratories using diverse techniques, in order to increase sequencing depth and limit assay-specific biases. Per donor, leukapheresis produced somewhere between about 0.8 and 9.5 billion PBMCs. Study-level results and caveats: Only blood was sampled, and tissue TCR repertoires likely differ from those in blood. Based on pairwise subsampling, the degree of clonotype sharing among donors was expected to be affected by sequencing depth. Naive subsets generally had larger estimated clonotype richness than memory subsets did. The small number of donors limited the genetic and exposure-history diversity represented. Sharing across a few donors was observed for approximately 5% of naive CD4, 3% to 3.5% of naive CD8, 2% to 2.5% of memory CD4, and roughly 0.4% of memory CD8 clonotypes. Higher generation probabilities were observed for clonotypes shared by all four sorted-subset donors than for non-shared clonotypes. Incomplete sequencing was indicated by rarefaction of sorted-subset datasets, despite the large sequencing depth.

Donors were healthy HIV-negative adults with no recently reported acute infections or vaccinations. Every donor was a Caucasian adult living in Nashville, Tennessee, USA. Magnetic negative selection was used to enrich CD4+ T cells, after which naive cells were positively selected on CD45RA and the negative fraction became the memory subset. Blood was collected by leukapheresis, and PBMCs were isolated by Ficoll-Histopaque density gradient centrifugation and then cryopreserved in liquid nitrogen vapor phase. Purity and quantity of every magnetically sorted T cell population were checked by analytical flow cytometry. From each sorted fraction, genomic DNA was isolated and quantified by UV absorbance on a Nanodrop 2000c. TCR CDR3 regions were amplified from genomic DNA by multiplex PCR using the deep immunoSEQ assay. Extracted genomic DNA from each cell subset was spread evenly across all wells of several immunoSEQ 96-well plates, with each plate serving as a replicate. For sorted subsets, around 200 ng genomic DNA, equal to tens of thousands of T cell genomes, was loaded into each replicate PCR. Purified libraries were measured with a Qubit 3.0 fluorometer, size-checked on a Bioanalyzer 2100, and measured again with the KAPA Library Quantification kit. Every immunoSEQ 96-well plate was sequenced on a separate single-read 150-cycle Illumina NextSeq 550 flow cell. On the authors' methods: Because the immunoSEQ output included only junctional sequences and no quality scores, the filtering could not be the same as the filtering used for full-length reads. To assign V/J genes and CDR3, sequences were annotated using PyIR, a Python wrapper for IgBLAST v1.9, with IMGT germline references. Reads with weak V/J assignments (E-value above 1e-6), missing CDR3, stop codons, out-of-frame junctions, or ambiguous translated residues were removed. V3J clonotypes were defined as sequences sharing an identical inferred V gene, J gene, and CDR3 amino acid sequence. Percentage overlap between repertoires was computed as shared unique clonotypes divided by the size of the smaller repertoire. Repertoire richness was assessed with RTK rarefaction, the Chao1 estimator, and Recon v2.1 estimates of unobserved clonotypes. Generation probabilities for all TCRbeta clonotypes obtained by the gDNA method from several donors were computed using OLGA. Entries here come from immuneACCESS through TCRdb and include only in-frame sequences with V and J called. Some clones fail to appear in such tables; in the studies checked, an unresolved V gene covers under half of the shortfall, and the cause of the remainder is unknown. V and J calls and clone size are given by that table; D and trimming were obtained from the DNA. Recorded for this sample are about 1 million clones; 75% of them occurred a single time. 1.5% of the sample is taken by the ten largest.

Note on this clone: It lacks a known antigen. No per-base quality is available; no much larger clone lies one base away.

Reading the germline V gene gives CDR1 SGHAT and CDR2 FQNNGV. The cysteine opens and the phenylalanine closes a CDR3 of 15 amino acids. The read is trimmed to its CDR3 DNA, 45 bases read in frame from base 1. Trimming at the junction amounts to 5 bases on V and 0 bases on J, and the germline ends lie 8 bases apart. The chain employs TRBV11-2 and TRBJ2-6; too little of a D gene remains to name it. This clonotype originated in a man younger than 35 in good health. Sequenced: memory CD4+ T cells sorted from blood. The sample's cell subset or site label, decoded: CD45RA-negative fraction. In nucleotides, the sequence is TGTGCCAGCAGCATCAGCAACTCTGGGGCCAACGTCCTGACTTTC. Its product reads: CASSISNSGANVLTF. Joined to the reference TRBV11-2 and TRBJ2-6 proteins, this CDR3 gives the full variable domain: EAGVAQSPRYKIIEKRQSVAFWCNPISGHATLYWYQQILGQGPKLLIQFQNNGVVDDSQLPKDRFSAERLKGVDSTLKIQPAKLEDSAVYLCASSISNSGANVLTFGAGSRLTVL.